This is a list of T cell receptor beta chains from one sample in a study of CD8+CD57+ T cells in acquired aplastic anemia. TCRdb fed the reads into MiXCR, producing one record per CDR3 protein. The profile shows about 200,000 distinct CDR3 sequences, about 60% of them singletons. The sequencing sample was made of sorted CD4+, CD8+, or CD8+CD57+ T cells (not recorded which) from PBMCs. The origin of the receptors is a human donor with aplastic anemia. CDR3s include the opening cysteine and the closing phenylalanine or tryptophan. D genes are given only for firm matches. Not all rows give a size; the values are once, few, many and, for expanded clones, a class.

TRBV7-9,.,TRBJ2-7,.,TGTGCCAGCAGCTTAGAGATAATGGGTACCTACGAGCAGTACTTC,CASSLEIMGTYEQYF
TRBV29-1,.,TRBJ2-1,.,TGCAGCGTTGAAGGGTGGGAGGGGGCTTTC,CSVEGWEGAF
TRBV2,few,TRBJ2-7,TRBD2,TGTGCCAGCAGTATACTAGCGGCAGGCCACGAGCAGTACTTC,CASSILAAGHEQYF
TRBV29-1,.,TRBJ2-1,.,TGCAGCGTTGAAGTAAACGAGCGTGGAGGTGAGCAGTTCTTC,CSVEVNERGGEQFF
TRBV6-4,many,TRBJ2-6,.,TGTGCCAGCAGTGAGGGGTCTGGGGCCAACGTCCTGACTTTC,CASSEGSGANVLTF
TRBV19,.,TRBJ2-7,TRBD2,TGTGCCAGCAGCGCCGGGACTACAAACTCCTACGAGCAGTACTTC,CASSAGTTNSYEQYF
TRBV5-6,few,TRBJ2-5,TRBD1,TGTGCCAGCAGCACCCGACAGGGGGCAGAGACCCAGTACTTC,CASSTRQGAETQYF
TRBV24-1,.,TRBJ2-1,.,TGTGCCACCAGTGCGAGGGGCGAAGCCTCAAAGCAGTTCTTC,CATSARGEASKQFF
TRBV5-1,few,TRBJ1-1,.,TGCGCCAGCAGCTCACAGGGGAACACTGAAGCTTTCTTT,CASSSQGNTEAFF
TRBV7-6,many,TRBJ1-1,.,TGTGCCAGCAGTCCGACCGTGGGAGGGCGGACTGAAGCTTTCTTT,CASSPTVGGRTEAFF
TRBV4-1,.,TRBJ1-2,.,TGCGCCAGCAGCCAAGATCAGGGGTCCTATGGCTACACCTTC,CASSQDQGSYGYTF
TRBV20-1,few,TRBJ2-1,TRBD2,TGCAGTGCTAGGGCTAGCGGGGGTAATGAGCAGTTCTTC,CSARASGGNEQFF
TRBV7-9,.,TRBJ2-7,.,TGTGCCAGCAGCCATGGACAGCCGCAGGCGTACTTC,CASSHGQPQAYF
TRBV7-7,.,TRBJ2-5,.,TGTGCTAGCAGCTTAGAGCTAGCTCAGGAGACCCAGTACTTC,CASSLELAQETQYF
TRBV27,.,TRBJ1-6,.,TGTGCCAGCAGGACGTTCGAACCCTCCTCACCCCTCCACTTT,CASRTFEPSSPLHF
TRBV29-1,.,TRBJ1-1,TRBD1,TGCAGCGCTATGGGCCCGACAGGGACTGAAGCTTTCTTT,CSAMGPTGTEAFF
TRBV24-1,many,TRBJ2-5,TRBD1,TGTGCCACCAGTGATGTCCTCGGGACAGGGGGGGAGACCCAGTACTTC,CATSDVLGTGGETQYF
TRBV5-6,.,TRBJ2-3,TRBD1,TGTGCCAGCAGCTTGGGGGGGACAGGACCTTCCACAGATACGCAGTATTTT,CASSLGGTGPSTDTQYF
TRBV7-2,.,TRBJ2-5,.,TGTGCCAGCAGCCTACACACCCTGGTGGGGGGCGCCGAGACCCAGTACTTC,CASSLHTLVGGAETQYF
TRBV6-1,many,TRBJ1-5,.,TGTGCCAGCAAGGTAGAGGGGATGAGCAATCAGCCCCAGCATTTT,CASKVEGMSNQPQHF
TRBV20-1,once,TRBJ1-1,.,TGCAGTGCTAGGAAGGTCGGTGGGACTGAAGCTTTCTTT,CSARKVGGTEAFF
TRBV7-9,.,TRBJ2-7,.,TGTGCCAGCAGCGCCGGGACGGACGAGCAGTACTTC,CASSAGTDEQYF
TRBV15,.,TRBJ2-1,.,TGTGCCACCAGCAGCCAAGCACCGGGACCGACAGTCAATGAGCAGTTCTTC,CATSSQAPGPTVNEQFF
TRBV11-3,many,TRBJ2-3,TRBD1,TGTGCCAGCAGCTGGACAGGGGTCAGGACAGATACGCAGTATTTT,CASSWTGVRTDTQYF
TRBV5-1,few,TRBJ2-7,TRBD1,TGCGCCAGCAGCACGGGACAGGGGGGCGAGCAGTACTTC,CASSTGQGGEQYF
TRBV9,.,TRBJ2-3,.,TGTGTCAGCAGCGGATCGCTAGCGGCGGGGGCCCCAGATACGCAGTATTTT,CVSSGSLAAGAPDTQYF
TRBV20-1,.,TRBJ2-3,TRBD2,TGCAGTGCTAGAGATCCGGTAGCGGGAGGTAGCACAGATACGCAGTATTTT,CSARDPVAGGSTDTQYF
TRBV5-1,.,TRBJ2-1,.,TGCGCCAGCGGGAGAGCCAATGAGCAGTTCTTC,CASGRANEQFF
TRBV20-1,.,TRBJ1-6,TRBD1,TGCAGTGCCTCAAGGGATCTACAGGGGGAGAGTTCACCCCTCCACTTT,CSASRDLQGESSPLHF
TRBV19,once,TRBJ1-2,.,TGTGCCAGTAGTATACACACCGCCTGGGGCTACACCTTC,CASSIHTAWGYTF
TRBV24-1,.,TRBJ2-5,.,TGTGCCACCAGTGCATACCGAGGGGAGACCCAGTACTTC,CATSAYRGETQYF
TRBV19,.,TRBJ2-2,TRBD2,TGTGCCAGTAGTATAGGGGGACTAGCGGGAGTGGCCACCGGGGAGCTGTTTTTT,CASSIGGLAGVATGELFF
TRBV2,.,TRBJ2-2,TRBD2,TGTGCCAGCAGTGAACAGCGGGGGGGCCACTGGGAGCTGTTTTTT,CASSEQRGGHWELFF
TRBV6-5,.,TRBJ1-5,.,TGTGCCAGCAGGGAACAGGGTGTCAGTCATCAGCCCCAGCATTTT,CASREQGVSHQPQHF
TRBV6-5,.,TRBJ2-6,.,TGTGCCAGCAGTAGGGGGGCTCACGTCCTGACTTTC,CASSRGAHVLTF
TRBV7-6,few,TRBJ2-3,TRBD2,TGTGCCAGCAGCTTAGGGGCGGGAGGGGCAGATACGCAGTATTTT,CASSLGAGGADTQYF
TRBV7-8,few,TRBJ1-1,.,TGTGCCAGCAGCCCCTCGACAGGTCTGAACACTGAAGCTTTCTTT,CASSPSTGLNTEAFF
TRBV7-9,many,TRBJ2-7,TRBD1,TGTGCCAGCAGCTATCCGGGACAGGGAGATTACGAGCAGTACTTC,CASSYPGQGDYEQYF
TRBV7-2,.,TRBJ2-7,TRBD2,TGTGCCAGCAGCTTCGGCAGCGGGAGGAACTACGAGCAGTACTTC,CASSFGSGRNYEQYF
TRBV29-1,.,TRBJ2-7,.,TGCAGCGCACTAGCAGCTCACGAGCAGTACTTC,CSALAAHEQYF
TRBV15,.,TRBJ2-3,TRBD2,TGTGCCACCTACGGACAGTTTAGCCCTACTAGCGGGGGTGAGGGAGATACGCAGTATTTT,CATYGQFSPTSGGEGDTQYF
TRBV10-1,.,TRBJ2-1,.,TGCGCCAGCAGTGAGCCTAGCAATCCCAATGAGCAGTTCTTC,CASSEPSNPNEQFF
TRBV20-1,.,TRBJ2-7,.,TGCAGTGCTACTCATTGGACAAGCTACGAGCAGTACTTC,CSATHWTSYEQYF
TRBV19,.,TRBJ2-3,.,TGTGCCAGTACGACGAGGGGGGTGAGCGGCGGCACAGATACGCAGTATTTT,CASTTRGVSGGTDTQYF
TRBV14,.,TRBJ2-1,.,TGTGCCAGCAGCCAAGAACGGGGGATCGGTTACAATGAGCAGTTCTTC,CASSQERGIGYNEQFF
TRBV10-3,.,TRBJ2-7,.,TGTGCCATCAGTGAAGGATTGGAGCAGTACTTC,CAISEGLEQYF
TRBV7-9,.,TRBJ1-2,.,TGTGCCAGCAGCTTCGACAGTAACTATGGCTACACCTTC,CASSFDSNYGYTF
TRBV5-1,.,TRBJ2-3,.,TGCGCCAGCAGCTCCCGGGAAGCCACAGATACGCAGTATTTT,CASSSREATDTQYF
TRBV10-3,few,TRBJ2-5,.,TGTGCCATCAGTGAGTCAGACTTCAGGGAACAAGAGACCCAGTACTTC,CAISESDFREQETQYF
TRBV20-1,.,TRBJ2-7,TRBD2,TGCAGTGCTAGAGGGCCTAGCGGGCTCACTTCCTACGAGCAGTACTTC,CSARGPSGLTSYEQYF
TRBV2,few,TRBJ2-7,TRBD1,TGTGCCAGCAGGTCAGACAGGGGAGTTTACGAGCAGTACTTC,CASRSDRGVYEQYF
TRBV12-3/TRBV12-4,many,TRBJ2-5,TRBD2,TGTGCCAGCAGTTTAGGTTGGACTAGCGGGGAAGTCCAAGAGACCCAGTACTTC,CASSLGWTSGEVQETQYF
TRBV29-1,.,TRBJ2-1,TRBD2,TGCAGCGTTGAAGATTTTGCTAGCGGGATCTACAATGAGCAGTTCTTC,CSVEDFASGIYNEQFF
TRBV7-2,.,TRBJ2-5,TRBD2,TGTGCCAGCAGCCAAGGTCGGGGAGGGCAAGAGACCCAGTACTTC,CASSQGRGGQETQYF